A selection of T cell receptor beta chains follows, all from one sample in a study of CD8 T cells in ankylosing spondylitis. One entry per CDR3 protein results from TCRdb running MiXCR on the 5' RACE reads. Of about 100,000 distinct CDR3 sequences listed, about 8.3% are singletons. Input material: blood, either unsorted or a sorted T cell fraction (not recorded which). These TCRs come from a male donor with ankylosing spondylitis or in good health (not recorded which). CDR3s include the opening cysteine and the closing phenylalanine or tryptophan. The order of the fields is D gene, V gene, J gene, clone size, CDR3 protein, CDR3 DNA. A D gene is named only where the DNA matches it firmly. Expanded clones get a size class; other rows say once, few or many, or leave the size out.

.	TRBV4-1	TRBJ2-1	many	CASSQPVLAAHEQFF	TGCGCCAGCAGCCAACCCGTTCTGGCAGCGCATGAGCAGTTCTTC
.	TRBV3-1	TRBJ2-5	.	CASSQIPGSQETQYF	TGTGCCAGCAGCCAAATTCCGGGGAGTCAAGAGACCCAGTACTTC
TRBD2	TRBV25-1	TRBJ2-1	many	CASIGPAGTSPYNEQFF	TGTGCCAGCATCGGCCCTGCCGGGACTAGCCCCTACAATGAGCAGTTCTTC
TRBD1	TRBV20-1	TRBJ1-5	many	CSATTGHSNQPQHF	TGCAGTGCTACGACAGGGCATAGCAATCAGCCCCAGCATTTT
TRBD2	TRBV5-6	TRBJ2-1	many	CASSLRTSGRVLNEQFF	TGTGCCAGCAGCTTAAGGACTAGCGGGAGGGTATTAAATGAGCAGTTCTTC
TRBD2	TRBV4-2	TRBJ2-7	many	CASSRTSGVSYEQYF	TGTGCCAGCAGCCGGACTAGCGGGGTCTCCTACGAGCAGTACTTC
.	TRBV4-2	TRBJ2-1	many	CASSQTTTYNEQFF	TGTGCCAGCAGCCAGACGACAACGTACAATGAGCAGTTCTTC
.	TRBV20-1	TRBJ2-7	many	CSASWGVPYEQYF	TGCAGTGCTAGCTGGGGGGTTCCCTACGAGCAGTACTTC
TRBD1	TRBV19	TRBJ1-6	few	CASSIGLDRRLSPLHF	TGTGCCAGTAGTATAGGATTGGACAGGCGACTTTCACCCCTCCACTTT
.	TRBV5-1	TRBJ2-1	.	CASSMRAQNEQFF	TGCGCCAGCAGCATGAGGGCCCAAAATGAGCAGTTCTTC
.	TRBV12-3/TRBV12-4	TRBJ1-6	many	CASSSTGTKLHF	TGTGCCAGCAGTTCGACCGGGACCAAGCTCCACTTT
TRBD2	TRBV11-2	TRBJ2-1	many	CASSRTSGTVVEQFF	TGTGCCAGCAGCCGGACTAGCGGGACCGTGGTGGAGCAGTTCTTC
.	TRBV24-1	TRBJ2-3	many	CATSDWTDTQYF	TGTGCCACCAGTGATTGGACAGATACGCAGTATTTT
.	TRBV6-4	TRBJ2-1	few	CASSVSPSREQFF	TGTGCCAGCAGTGTGTCTCCCAGTCGTGAGCAGTTCTTC
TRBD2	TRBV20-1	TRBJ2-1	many	CSAGKREGGEQFF	TGCAGTGCTGGGAAGCGGGAGGGGGGTGAGCAGTTCTTC
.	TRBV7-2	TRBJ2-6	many	CASSLARYSGANVLTF	TGTGCCAGCAGCTTAGCTAGGTACTCTGGGGCCAACGTCCTGACTTTC
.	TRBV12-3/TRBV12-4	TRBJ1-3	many	CASSGAHLGNTIYF	TGTGCCAGCAGCGGGGCCCACCTCGGAAACACCATATATTTT
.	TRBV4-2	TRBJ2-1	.	CASSQGRTSRDNEQFF	TGTGCCAGCAGCCAAGGAAGAACTAGCAGAGACAATGAGCAGTTCTTC
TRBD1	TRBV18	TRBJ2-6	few	CASSPGTVFSGANVLTF	TGTGCCAGCTCACCAGGGACAGTGTTCTCTGGGGCCAACGTCCTGACTTTC
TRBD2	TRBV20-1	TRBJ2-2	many	CSARLAGANTGELFF	TGCAGTGCTAGGCTAGCGGGAGCGAACACCGGGGAGCTGTTTTTT
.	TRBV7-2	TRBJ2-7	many	CASSLSGSSYEQYF	TGTGCCAGCAGCTTAAGCGGTAGCTCCTACGAGCAGTACTTC
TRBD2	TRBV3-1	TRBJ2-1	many	CASTLAGGPRGRDEQFF	TGTGCCAGCACCCTAGCGGGGGGGCCAAGAGGTCGGGATGAGCAGTTCTTC
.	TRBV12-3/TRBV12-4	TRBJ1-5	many	CASSLGYPGGNQPQHF	TGTGCCAGCAGTTTAGGTTACCCGGGCGGCAATCAGCCCCAGCATTTT
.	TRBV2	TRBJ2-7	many	CASSASGGDEQYF	TGTGCCAGCAGTGCGTCCGGGGGCGACGAGCAGTACTTC
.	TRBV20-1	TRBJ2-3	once	CSARDPSLVDTQYF	TGCAGTGCTAGAGATCCTTCCCTAGTAGATACGCAGTATTTT
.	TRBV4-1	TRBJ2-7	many	CASSQGLGAVSYEQYF	TGCGCCAGCAGCCAAGGCCTCGGGGCGGTCTCCTACGAGCAGTACTTC
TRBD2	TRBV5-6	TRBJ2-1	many	CASSPRGSYNEQFF	TGTGCCAGCAGCCCGCGGGGGTCCTACAATGAGCAGTTCTTC
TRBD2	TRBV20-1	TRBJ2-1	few	CCARSTSGRASYNEQFF	TGCTGTGCTAGGAGTACTAGCGGGAGGGCCTCCTACAATGAGCAGTTCTTC
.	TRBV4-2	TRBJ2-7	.	CASSRGLPGGFGEQYF	TGTGCCAGCAGCCGAGGGCTCCCCGGAGGGTTTGGCGAGCAGTACTTC
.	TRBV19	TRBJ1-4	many	CASSTNREGEKLFF	TGTGCCAGTAGTACCAACAGGGAAGGTGAAAAACTGTTTTTT
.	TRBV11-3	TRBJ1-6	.	CASTVDSSSYNSPLHF	TGTGCCAGCACCGTGGACTCCAGCTCCTATAATTCACCCCTCCACTTT
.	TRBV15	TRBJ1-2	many	CAAYGKRGYTF	TGTGCTGCTTATGGAAAGAGGGGCTACACCTTC
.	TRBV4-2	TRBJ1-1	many	CASSQKVNTEAFF	TGTGCCAGCAGCCAAAAGGTGAACACTGAAGCTTTCTTT
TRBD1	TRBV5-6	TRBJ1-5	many	CASSLGSYRGRQPQHF	TGTGCCAGCAGCTTAGGTTCGTACAGGGGGCGACAGCCCCAGCATTTT
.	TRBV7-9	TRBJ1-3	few	CASSLAGDSGNTIYF	TGTGCCAGCAGCTTAGCAGGGGACTCTGGAAACACCATATATTTT
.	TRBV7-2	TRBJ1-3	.	CASSPQTGNTIYF	TGTGCCAGCAGCCCCCAAACTGGAAACACCATATATTTT
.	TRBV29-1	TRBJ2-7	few	CSVEVGIRLGTSYEQYF	TGCAGCGTTGAAGTTGGCATCCGACTAGGTACTTCCTACGAGCAGTACTTC
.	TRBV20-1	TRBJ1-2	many	CSAPSGAF	TGCAGTGCCCCTTCAGGGGCGTTC
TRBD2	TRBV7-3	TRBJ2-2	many	CASSDGGADTGELFF	TGTGCCAGCAGCGACGGGGGGGCGGACACCGGGGAGCTGTTTTTT
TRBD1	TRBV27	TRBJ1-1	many	CASSATRDRVPEAFF	TGTGCCAGCAGTGCAACCCGGGACAGGGTACCTGAAGCTTTCTTT
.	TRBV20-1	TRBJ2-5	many	CSAPQGLETQYF	TGCAGTGCTCCCCAGGGACTAGAGACCCAGTACTTC
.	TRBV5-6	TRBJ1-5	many	CASSLGTANNQPQHF	TGTGCCAGCAGCTTGGGGACGGCTAACAATCAGCCCCAGCATTTT
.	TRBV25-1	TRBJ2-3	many	CASSARLAASDTQYF	TGTGCCAGCAGTGCTCGCCTAGCAGCGTCTGATACGCAGTATTTT
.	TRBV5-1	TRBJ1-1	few	CASSWTRGNTEAFF	TGCGCCAGCAGCTGGACAAGGGGGAACACTGAAGCTTTCTTT
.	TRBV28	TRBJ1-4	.	CAMSPGPDNEKLFF	TGTGCCATGAGCCCCGGGCCAGATAATGAAAAACTGTTTTTT
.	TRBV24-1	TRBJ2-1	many	CATSAGGGSYNEQFF	TGTGCCACCAGCGCTGGCGGAGGCTCCTACAATGAGCAGTTCTTC
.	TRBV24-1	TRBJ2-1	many	CATSDLGNEQFF	TGTGCCACCAGTGATTTAGGCAATGAGCAGTTCTTC
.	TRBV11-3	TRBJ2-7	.	CASSPGRLSGEQYF	TGTGCCAGCAGCCCCGGAAGGTTAAGTGGCGAGCAGTACTTC
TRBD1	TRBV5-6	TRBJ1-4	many	CASSPGTAWEIGEKLFF	TGTGCCAGCAGCCCCGGGACAGCTTGGGAGATTGGTGAAAAACTGTTTTTT
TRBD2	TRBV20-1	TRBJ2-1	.	CSARKTSGKSNEQFF	TGCAGTGCTAGAAAGACTAGCGGTAAAAGTAATGAGCAGTTCTTC